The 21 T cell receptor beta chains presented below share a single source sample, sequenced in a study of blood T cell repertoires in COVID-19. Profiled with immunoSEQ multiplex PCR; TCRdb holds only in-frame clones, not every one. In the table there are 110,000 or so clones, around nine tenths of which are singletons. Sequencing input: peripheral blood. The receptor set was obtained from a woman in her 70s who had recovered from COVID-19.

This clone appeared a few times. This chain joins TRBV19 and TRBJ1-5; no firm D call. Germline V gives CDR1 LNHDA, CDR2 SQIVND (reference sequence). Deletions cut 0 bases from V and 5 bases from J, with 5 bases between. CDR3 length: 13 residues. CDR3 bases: TGTGCCAGTAGTATAGATCCCTATCAGCCCCAGCATTTT. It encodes CASSIDPYQPQHF.

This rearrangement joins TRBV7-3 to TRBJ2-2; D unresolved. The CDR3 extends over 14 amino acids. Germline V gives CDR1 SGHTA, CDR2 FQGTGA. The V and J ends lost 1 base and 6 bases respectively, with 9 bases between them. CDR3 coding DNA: TGTGCCAGCAGCTTAAACAGCCTACCCGGGGAGCTGTTTTTT. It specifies CASSLNSLPGELFF. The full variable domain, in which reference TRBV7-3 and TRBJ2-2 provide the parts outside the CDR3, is GAGVSQTPSNKVTEKGKYVELRCDPISGHTALYWYRQSLGQGPEFLIYFQGTGAADDSGLPNDRFFAVRPEGSVSTLKIQRTERGDSAVYLCASSLNSLPGELFFGEGSRLTVL.

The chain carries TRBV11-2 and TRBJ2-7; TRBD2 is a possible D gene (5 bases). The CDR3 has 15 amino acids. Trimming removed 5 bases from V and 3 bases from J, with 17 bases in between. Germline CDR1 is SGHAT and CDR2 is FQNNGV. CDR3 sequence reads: CASSSLLQDFYEQYF. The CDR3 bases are TGTGCCAGCAGCAGTTTGTTGCAGGACTTCTACGAGCAGTACTTC.

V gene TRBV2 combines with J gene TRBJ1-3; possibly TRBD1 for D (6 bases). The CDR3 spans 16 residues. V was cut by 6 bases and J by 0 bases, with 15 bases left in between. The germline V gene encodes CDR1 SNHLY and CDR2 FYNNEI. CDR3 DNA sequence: TGTGCCAGCAGGATCGGCCCGGACAGCTCTGGAAACACCATATATTTT. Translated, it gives CASRIGPDSSGNTIYF.

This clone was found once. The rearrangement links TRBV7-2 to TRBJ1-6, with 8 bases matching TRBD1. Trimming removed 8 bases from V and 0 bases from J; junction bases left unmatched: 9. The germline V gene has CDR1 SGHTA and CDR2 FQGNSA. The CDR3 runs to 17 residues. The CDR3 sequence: CASLGDRSSSYNSPLHF. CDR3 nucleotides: TGTGCCAGCTTAGGGGACAGGTCAAGCTCCTATAATTCACCCCTCCACTTT.

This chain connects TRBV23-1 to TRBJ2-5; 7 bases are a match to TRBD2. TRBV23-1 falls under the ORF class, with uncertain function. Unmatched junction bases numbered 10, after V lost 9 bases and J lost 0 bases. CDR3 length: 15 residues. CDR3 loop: CARIRDYPYQETQYF. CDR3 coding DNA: TGCGCCAGGATCCGGGACTACCCGTACCAAGAGACCCAGTACTTC.

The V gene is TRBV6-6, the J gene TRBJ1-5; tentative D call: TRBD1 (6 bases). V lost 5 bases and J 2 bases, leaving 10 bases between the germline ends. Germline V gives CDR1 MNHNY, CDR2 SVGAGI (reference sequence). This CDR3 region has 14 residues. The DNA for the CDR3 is TGTGCCAGCAGTCCTGAGGGGGGCAATCAGCCCCAGCATTTT. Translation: CASSPEGGNQPQHF.

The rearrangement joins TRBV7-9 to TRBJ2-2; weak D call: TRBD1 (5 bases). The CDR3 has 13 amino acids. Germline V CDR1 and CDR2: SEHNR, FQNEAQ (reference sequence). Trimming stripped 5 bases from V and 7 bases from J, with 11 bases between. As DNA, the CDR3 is TGTGCCAGCAGCGATGACAGAGACGGGGAGCTGTTTTTT. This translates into CASSDDRDGELFF. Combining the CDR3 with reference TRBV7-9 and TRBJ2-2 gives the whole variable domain DTGVSQNPRHKITKRGQNVTFRCDPISEHNRLYWYRQTLGQGPEFLTYFQNEAQLEKSRLLSDRFSAERPKGSFSTLEIQRTEQGDSAMYLCASSDDRDGELFFGEGSRLTVL.

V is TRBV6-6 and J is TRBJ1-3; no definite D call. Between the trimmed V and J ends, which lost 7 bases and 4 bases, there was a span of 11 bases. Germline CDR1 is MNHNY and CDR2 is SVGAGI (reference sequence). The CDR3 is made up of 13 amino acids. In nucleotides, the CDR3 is TGTGCCAGCACCACATACCAGGGAAACACCATATATTTT. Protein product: CASTTYQGNTIYF.

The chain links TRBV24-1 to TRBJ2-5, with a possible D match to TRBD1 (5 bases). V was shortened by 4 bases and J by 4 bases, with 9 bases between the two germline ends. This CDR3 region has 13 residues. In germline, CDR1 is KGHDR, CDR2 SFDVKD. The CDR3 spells CATSEWGGETQYF. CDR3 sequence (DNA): TGTGCCACCAGTGAATGGGGCGGAGAGACCCAGTACTTC.

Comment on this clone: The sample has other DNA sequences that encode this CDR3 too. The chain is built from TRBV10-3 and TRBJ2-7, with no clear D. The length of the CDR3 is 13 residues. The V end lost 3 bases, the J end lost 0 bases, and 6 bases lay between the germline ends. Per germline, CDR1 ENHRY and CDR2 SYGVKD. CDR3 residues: CAISDGSSYEQYF. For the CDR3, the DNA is TGTGCCATCAGTGATGGCAGCTCCTACGAGCAGTACTTC.

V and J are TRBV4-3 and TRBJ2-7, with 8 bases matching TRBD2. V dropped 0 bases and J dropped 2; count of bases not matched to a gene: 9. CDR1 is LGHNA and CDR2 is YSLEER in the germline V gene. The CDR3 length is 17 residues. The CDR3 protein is CASSQDSGGRGTYEQYF. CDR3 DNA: TGCGCCAGCAGCCAAGATTCGGGGGGGAGGGGGACCTACGAGCAGTACTTC.

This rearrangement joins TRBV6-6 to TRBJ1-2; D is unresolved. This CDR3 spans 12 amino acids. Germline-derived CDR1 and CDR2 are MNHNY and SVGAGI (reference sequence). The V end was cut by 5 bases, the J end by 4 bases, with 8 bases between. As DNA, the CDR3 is TGTGCCAGCAGTCCGCAGGCCTATGGCTACACCTTC. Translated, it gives CASSPQAYGYTF.

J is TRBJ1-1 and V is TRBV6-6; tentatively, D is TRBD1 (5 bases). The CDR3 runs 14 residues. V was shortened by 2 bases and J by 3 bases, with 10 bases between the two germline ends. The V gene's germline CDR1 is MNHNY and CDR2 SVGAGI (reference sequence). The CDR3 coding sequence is TGTGCCAGCAGTTACCGGGGGAGGGACACTGAAGCTTTCTTT. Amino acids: CASSYRGRDTEAFF.

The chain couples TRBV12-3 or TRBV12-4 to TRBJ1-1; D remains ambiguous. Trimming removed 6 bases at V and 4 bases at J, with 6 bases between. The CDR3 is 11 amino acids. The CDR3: CASSYATEAFF. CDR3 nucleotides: TGTGCCAGCAGCTATGCCACTGAAGCTTTCTTT.

The CDR3 bases are TGTGCCAGCAGCTTAGGACTAGCGGGAGTCGGCCAAGAGACCCAGTACTTC. Translated: CASSLGLAGVGQETQYF. The chain links TRBV7-9 to TRBJ2-5; 12 nucleotides align to TRBD2. The germline V gene has CDR1 SEHNR and CDR2 FQNEAQ (reference sequence). With V trimmed by 1 base and J by 1 base, 4 bases remained unmatched. The CDR3 runs to 17 residues.

CDR3 in amino acids: CASIGWNTEAFF. Written as DNA, the CDR3 is TGTGCCAGCATTGGCTGGAACACTGAAGCTTTCTTT. This rearrangement joins TRBV6-5 to TRBJ1-1, with D unresolved. V shed 7 bases and J shed 1 base, with 7 bases lying between them. The CDR3 is made up of 12 amino acids. CDR1 MNHEY and CDR2 SVGAGI come from the germline V gene.

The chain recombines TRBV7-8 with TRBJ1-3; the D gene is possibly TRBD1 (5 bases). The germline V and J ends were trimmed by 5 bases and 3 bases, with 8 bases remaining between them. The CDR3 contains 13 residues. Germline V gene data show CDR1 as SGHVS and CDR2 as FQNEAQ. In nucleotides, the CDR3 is TGTGCCAGCAGCCGCAGGGATGGAAACACCATATATTTT. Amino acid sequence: CASSRRDGNTIYF.

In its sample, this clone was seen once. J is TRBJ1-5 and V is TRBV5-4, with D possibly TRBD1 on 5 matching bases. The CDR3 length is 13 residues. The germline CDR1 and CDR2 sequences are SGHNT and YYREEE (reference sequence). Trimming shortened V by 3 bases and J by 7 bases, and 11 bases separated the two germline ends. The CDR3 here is CASSSQGKQPQHF. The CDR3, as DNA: TGTGCCAGCAGCTCCCAGGGAAAACAGCCCCAGCATTTT.

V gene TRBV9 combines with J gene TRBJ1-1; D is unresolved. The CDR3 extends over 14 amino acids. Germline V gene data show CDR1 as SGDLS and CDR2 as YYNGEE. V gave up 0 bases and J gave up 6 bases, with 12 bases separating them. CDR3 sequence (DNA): TGTGCCAGCAGCGTAGGATCGGCAGCGTCTGAAGCTTTCTTT. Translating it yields CASSVGSAASEAFF.

The DNA of the CDR3 is TGTGCCACCAGTGTGGGACAGCACTACGAGCAGTACTTC. Translating gives CATSVGQHYEQYF. The gene calls are TRBV24-1 and TRBJ2-7; 7 bases agree with TRBD1. Trimming at V came to 5 bases and at J to 3 bases, leaving 3 bases not matched to a gene. The CDR3 is 13 amino acids. The germline V gene has CDR1 KGHDR and CDR2 SFDVKD.